Presented here are 4 T cell receptor beta chains from one specimen sequenced in a study of CD8+ T cells in alopecia areata (dated by TCRdb to the late 2010s). Receptors were amplified or captured by the immunoSEQ multiplex PCR assay. For TCR sequencing, RNA was extracted from every sample and reverse transcribed into cDNA to serve as template. Sourced from immuneACCESS, this table was stored by TCRdb with only in-frame sequences that have V and J called. A share of the clones is absent; for the studies checked, an unresolved V gene accounts for under half, and the remainder has no known explanation. Here the sample has roughly 180,000 clones; approximately 53% occur a single time. The top ten constitute roughly a tenth of the sample. Read against the paper, the sample's time point label means: roughly 24 weeks on oral tofacitinib. In light of the paper, this sample's treatment or condition label describes: oral pan-JAK inhibitor, 5-10 mg twice daily.

This specimen was CD8+ T cells sorted from blood, taken at week 24, from a patient treated with tofacitinib. The receptors shown here come from a human donor with alopecia areata.

This clone has more than one count but fewer than ten. This chain connects TRBV7-9 to TRBJ2-3; D tentatively fits TRBD1 or TRBD2 (5 bases each). The CDR3 covers 16 residues. V lost 4 bases and J 5 bases, leaving 19 bases between the germline ends. Germline CDR1 SEHNR, CDR2 FQNEAQ (reference sequence). The CDR3 DNA is TGTGCCAGCAGCTCAAGATTGGGGGTTGGACAAGATACGCAGTATTTT. Translating it yields CASSSRLGVGQDTQYF.

The chain combines TRBV4-3 with TRBJ1-6, with D tentatively TRBD1 (5 bases). Trimming took off 0 bases at V and 7 bases at J, with 19 bases between the two ends. CDR1 is LGHNA, CDR2 YSLEER, per germline. There are 18 residues in the CDR3. The CDR3, as DNA: TGCGCCAGCAGCCAAGAAAGGTCCAGGGACCTTCAAAATTCACCCCTCCACTTT. This translates into CASSQERSRDLQNSPLHF.

This clone appeared a single time. The rearrangement joins TRBV9 to TRBJ2-7, with 7 bases matching TRBD1. The V gene end was trimmed by 4 bases and the J gene end by 2 bases; junction bases not matched to a gene: 9. Germline lookup yields CDR1 SGDLS and CDR2 YYNGEE. This CDR3 is 15 amino acids long. CDR3 DNA: TGTGCCAGCAGCATCTACTCGACAGGGACCTACGAGCAGTACTTC. This translates into CASSIYSTGTYEQYF.

The CDR3 spells CASSELGQYF. The CDR3 nucleotides read TGTGCCAGCAGTGAGCTGGGGCAGTACTTC. V is TRBV2 and J is TRBJ1-2; D gene unclear. The J call is uncertain, as TRBJ2-7 better fits the DNA end. The germline V gene has CDR1 SNHLY and CDR2 FYNNEI. There are 10 residues in the CDR3.